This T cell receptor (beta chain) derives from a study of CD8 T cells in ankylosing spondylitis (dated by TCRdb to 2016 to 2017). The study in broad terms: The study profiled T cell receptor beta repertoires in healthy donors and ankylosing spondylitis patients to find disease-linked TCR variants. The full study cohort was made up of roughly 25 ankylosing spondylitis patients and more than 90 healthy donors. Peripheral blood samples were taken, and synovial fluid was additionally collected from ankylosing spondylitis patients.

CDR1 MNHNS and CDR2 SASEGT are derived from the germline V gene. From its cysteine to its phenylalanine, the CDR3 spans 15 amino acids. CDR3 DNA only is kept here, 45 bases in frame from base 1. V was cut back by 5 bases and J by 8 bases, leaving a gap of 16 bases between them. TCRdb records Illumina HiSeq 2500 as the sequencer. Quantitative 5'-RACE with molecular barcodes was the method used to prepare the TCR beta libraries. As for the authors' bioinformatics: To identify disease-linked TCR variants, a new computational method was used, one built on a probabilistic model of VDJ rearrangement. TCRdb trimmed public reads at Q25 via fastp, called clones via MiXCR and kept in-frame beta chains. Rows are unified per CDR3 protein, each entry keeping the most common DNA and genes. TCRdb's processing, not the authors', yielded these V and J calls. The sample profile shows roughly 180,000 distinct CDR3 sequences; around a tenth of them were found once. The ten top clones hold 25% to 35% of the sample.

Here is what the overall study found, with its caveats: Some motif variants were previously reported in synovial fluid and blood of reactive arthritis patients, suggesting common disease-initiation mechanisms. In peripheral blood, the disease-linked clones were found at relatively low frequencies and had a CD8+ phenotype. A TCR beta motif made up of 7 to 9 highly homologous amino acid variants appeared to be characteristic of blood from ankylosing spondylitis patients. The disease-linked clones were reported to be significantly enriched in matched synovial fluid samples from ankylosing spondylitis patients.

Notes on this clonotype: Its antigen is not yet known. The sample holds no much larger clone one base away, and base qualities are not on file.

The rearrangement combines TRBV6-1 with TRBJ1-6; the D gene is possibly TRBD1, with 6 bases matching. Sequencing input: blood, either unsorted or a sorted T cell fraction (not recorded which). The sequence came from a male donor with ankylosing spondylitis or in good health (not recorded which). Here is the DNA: TGTGCCAGCAGTCGGACAGATATGTCTGATTCACCCCTCCACTTT. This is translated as CASSRTDMSDSPLHF.